These 15 T cell receptor beta chains were all obtained from the same sample, sequenced in a study of T cell changes during pregnancy in multiple sclerosis. Sequenced by immunoSEQ multiplex PCR; TCRdb stores in-frame clones only, minus some. Found here are 50,000 or so clones, approximately 91% of them singletons; the top ten hold approximately 0.29%. This specimen was CD4+ T cells from peripheral blood mononuclear cells, taken in the second trimester of pregnancy. These TCRs come from a female donor with multiple sclerosis, enrolled in a pregnancy study.

The chain recombines TRBV5-5 with TRBJ2-3; D may be TRBD1 (6 bases). Between the trimmed V and J ends, which lost 4 bases and 2 bases, there was a span of 14 bases. Germline-derived CDR1 and CDR2 are SGHKS and YYEKEE (reference sequence). CDR3 length equals 15 residues. The CDR3 nucleotides read TGTGCCAGCAGCGGGAAGGACAGCTCCACAGATACGCAGTATTTT. Translated: CASSGKDSSTDTQYF.

This chain connects TRBV29-1 to TRBJ1-1; D is possibly TRBD1 (6 bases). The CDR3 loop spans 14 amino acids. Per the germline V gene, CDR1 is SQVTM and CDR2 is ANQGSEA. With 4 bases removed from V and 1 base from J, the gap between germline ends came to 13 bases. In DNA, the CDR3 is TGCAGCGTTGGAGCGGGGGCCTCGAACACTGAAGCTTTCTTT. Encoded protein: CSVGAGASNTEAFF.

This clone showed up just once. V usage is TRBV27 and J usage is TRBJ2-7; TRBD1 is a possible D gene (6 bases). Per the germline V gene, CDR1 is MNHEY and CDR2 is SMNVEV (reference sequence). The CDR3 is made up of 16 amino acids. V lost 1 base and J lost 5, with 18 bases in between. This CDR3 reads CASSLFSGAGTNEQYF. CDR3 coding DNA: TGTGCCAGCAGTTTATTTTCAGGGGCCGGTACTAACGAGCAGTACTTC.

The V call is TRBV18, the J call TRBJ2-7; D remains unclear. The CDR3 consists of 13 residues. Germline assignment: CDR1 KGHSH and CDR2 LQKENI. V lost 0 bases and J lost 6, with 9 bases in between. The CDR3 DNA reads as TGTGCCAGCTCACCACCGTCCGGTCCCGAGCAGTACTTC. Residues: CASSPPSGPEQYF.

The J gene is TRBJ2-1, the V gene TRBV9; D perhaps matches TRBD2 (6 bases). The CDR3 loop spans 15 amino acids. The germline CDR1 and CDR2 sequences are SGDLS and YYNGEE. The V and J ends lost 0 bases and 5 bases respectively, with 12 bases between them. CDR3 in DNA: TGTGCCAGCAGCGTAGCGGGGACTTCAAACAATGAGCAGTTCTTC. It translates to CASSVAGTSNNEQFF.

The chain has TRBV19 and TRBJ2-3; 11 bases are shared with TRBD2. There are 14 residues in the CDR3. Trimming removed 4 bases from V and 8 bases from J; junction bases left unmatched: 5. CDR1 and CDR2 from the germline V gene are LNHDA and SQIVND (reference sequence). CDR3 protein: CASSSTSGGVTQYF. CDR3 sequence (DNA): TGTGCCAGTAGTAGCACTAGCGGGGGAGTTACGCAGTATTTT.

The chain recombines TRBV4-1 with TRBJ2-3; D possibly corresponds to TRBD2 (5 bases). CDR3 size: 15 residues. V gave up 0 bases and J gave up 9 bases, with 16 bases separating them. Germline V lookup: CDR1 MGHRA, CDR2 YSYEKL. CDR3 region: CASSQDSGASGTQYF. The DNA for the CDR3 is TGCGCCAGCAGCCAAGACAGCGGAGCCTCAGGCACGCAGTATTTT.

The chain is built from TRBV29-1 and TRBJ2-2, with D possibly TRBD2 on 6 matching bases. V lost 3 bases and J 6 bases, leaving 11 bases between the germline ends. This CDR3 contains 13 residues. From germline, CDR1 is SQVTM and CDR2 ANQGSEA. The CDR3 is CSVDQGGAGELFF. CDR3 coding DNA: TGCAGCGTTGACCAGGGAGGTGCCGGGGAGCTGTTTTTT.

This clone has only one observation. The V and J genes are TRBV5-1 and TRBJ1-2; D might be TRBD1 (6 bases). The CDR3 covers 12 residues. Deletions cut 4 bases from V and 5 bases from J, with 9 bases between. Germline-derived CDR1 and CDR2 are SGHRS and YFSETQ. CDR3 bases: TGCGCCAGCAGCCGGGACAATTATGGCTACACCTTC. It is translated as CASSRDNYGYTF.

The CDR3 DNA reads TGCAGCGGTCTCCCACCAGAAAACAGAAATCTACAGCCCCAGCATTTT. It codes for CSGLPPENRNLQPQHF. J is TRBJ1-5 and V is TRBV29-1; D is uncertain. The CDR3 is 16 residues long. CDR1 SQVTM and CDR2 ANQGSEA come from the germline V gene. Between the trimmed V and J ends, which lost 7 bases and 7 bases, there was a span of 26 bases.

The chain joins TRBV11-2 to TRBJ1-1; TRBD1 is a possible D gene (5 bases). The CDR3 has 13 amino acids. V lost 4 bases to trimming and J lost 1 base, with 7 bases between them. Germline V gives CDR1 SGHAT, CDR2 FQNNGV. Here the CDR3 reads CASSYGGNTEAFF. The CDR3 nucleotides are TGTGCCAGCAGCTACGGGGGGAACACTGAAGCTTTCTTT. The full variable domain, completed using reference TRBV11-2 and TRBJ1-1, is EAGVAQSPRYKIIEKRQSVAFWCNPISGHATLYWYQQILGQGPKLLIQFQNNGVVDDSQLPKDRFSAERLKGVDSTLKIQPAKLEDSAVYLCASSYGGNTEAFFGQGTRLTVV.

The V and J genes are TRBV6-6 and TRBJ2-5, with 14 nucleotides matching TRBD2. Germline V lookup: CDR1 MNHNY, CDR2 SVGAGI (reference sequence). Trimming at V came to 6 bases and at J to 4 bases, leaving 7 bases not matched to a gene. The CDR3 consists of 16 residues. The CDR3, as DNA: TGTGCCAGCAGACCCCCGACTAGCGGGGGGGGAGAGACCCAGTACTTC. Its translation: CASRPPTSGGGETQYF.

The chain has TRBV9 and TRBJ1-5; D not resolved. CDR1 and CDR2 from the germline V gene are SGDLS and YYNGEE. CDR3 length: 15 residues. The V and J ends lost 2 bases and 5 bases respectively, with 14 bases between them. DNA for the CDR3: TGTGCCAGCAGCGTCACCCCCACGGGAGATCAGCCCCAGCATTTT. This sequence encodes CASSVTPTGDQPQHF.

The CDR3 loop is CASSPGRTTTNEKLFF. The CDR3 bases are TGTGCCAGCAGCCCGGGTAGGACTACTACTAATGAAAAACTGTTTTTT. The chain combines TRBV5-6 with TRBJ1-4; D remains unclear. The germline CDR1 and CDR2 sequences are SGHDT and YYEEEE. This CDR3 contains 16 residues. Trimming left V 4 bases short and J 2 bases short, with 15 bases between.

The chain is built from TRBV2 and TRBJ1-1, with D uncertain. Germline V lookup: CDR1 SNHLY, CDR2 FYNNEI. Trimming stripped 5 bases from V and 2 bases from J, with 9 bases between. The CDR3 is 13 amino acids. The CDR3 protein is CASSSQTNTEAFF. Here the CDR3 DNA reads TGTGCCAGCAGTTCCCAGACAAACACTGAAGCTTTCTTT. Looking up the rest from reference TRBV2 and TRBJ1-1 gives the full variable domain: EPEVTQTPSHQVTQMGQEVILRCVPISNHLYFYWYRQILGQKVEFLVSFYNNEISEKSEIFDDQFSVERPDGSNFTLKIRSTKLEDSAMYFCASSSQTNTEAFFGQGTRLTVV.